This passage covers 13 T cell receptor beta chains from one sample sequenced in a study of early stage breast cancer tumors (dated by TCRdb to 2016 to 2017). Libraries were constructed by the immunoSEQ multiplex PCR assay. Here the immuneACCESS table is served through TCRdb, limited to in-frame sequences with V and J called. Missing clones are a known gap in these copies; in checked studies unresolved V genes cover under half, and the rest lacks a known reason. The sample table holds about 41,000 clones, of which 70% to 80% were seen once. Jointly, the top ten make up 6.5% to 9% of the sample. The sample comprised blood. These TCRs come from a person between 50 and 60 years old with breast cancer.

V gene TRBV11-3 combines with J gene TRBJ2-5, with 8 bases lining up with TRBD2. Germline-derived CDR1 and CDR2 are SGHNT and YENEEA. The trim removed 5 bases at V and 1 base at J, leaving 12 bases unmatched. The CDR3 runs 17 residues. CDR3 region: CASSLSRLAGLQETQYF. In DNA, the CDR3 is TGTGCCAGCAGCCTCTCGAGGTTAGCGGGGCTCCAAGAGACCCAGTACTTC.

The chain recombines TRBV10-3 with TRBJ2-1; 10 bases line up with TRBD2. This CDR3 comprises 15 residues. The V gene end was trimmed by 4 bases and the J gene end by 3 bases; junction bases not matched to a gene: 3. The germline V gene encodes CDR1 ENHRY and CDR2 SYGVKD. CDR3 in amino acids: CAISGSSGSYNEQFF. For the CDR3, the DNA is TGTGCCATCAGTGGCTCTAGCGGGAGCTACAATGAGCAGTTCTTC.

V usage is TRBV7-8 and J usage is TRBJ1-1; D unresolved. Trimming removed 5 bases from V and 3 bases from J, with 10 bases in between. In germline, CDR1 is SGHVS, CDR2 FQNEAQ. This CDR3 spans 13 amino acids. CDR3 in amino acids: CASSHSRDTEAFF. The DNA of the CDR3 is TGTGCCAGCAGCCATAGCCGGGACACTGAAGCTTTCTTT.

The gene calls are TRBV7-6 and TRBJ2-2; 15 bases are a match to TRBD2. CDR3 length: 18 amino acids. After removal of 5 bases from V and 3 bases from J, the junction contained 7 bases not matched to a gene. The germline V gene encodes CDR1 SGHVS and CDR2 FNYEAQ. CDR3 nucleotides: TGTGCCAGCAGCCCTGGACTAGCGGGGGGGCCGGACACCGGGGAGCTGTTTTTT. This sequence encodes CASSPGLAGGPDTGELFF.

The chain employs TRBV5-1 and TRBJ1-5, with TRBD1 as a possible D gene (6 bases). Germline values: CDR1 SGHRS, CDR2 YFSETQ. V was clipped by 4 bases and J by 2 bases, with 10 bases between them. CDR3 length: 14 amino acids. The CDR3 reads CASSPDSRNQPQHF. The CDR3 nucleotides read TGCGCCAGCAGCCCGGACAGTCGCAATCAGCCCCAGCATTTT.

The rearrangement links TRBV19 to TRBJ1-1; 8 nucleotides match TRBD1. Germline trimming cut 3 bases from V and 0 bases from J; bases unmatched to any gene: 6. Germline CDR1 and CDR2: LNHDA and SQIVND (reference sequence). CDR3 size: 16 residues. The DNA for the CDR3 is TGTGCCAGTAGTATTCGGACAGGGCGCCTGAACACTGAAGCTTTCTTT. The encoded protein is CASSIRTGRLNTEAFF.

V is TRBV29-1 and J is TRBJ1-2; D call uncertain. The CDR3 consists of 10 residues. Trimming cost V 4 bases and J 6 bases, with 6 bases left between them. CDR1 is SQVTM and CDR2 is ANQGSEA in the germline V gene. The chain's CDR3 is CSVGENGYTF. The CDR3 DNA follows: TGCAGCGTTGGGGAGAATGGCTACACCTTC.

The rearrangement links TRBV10-1 to TRBJ2-2; unclear D gene. The CDR3 runs 11 residues. Germline-derived CDR1 and CDR2 are WNHNN and SYGVQD (reference sequence). Trimming left V 5 bases short and J 7 bases short, with 5 bases between. CDR3 sequence reads: CASSSSGELFF. In nucleotides, the CDR3 is TGCGCCAGCAGTAGTAGCGGGGAGCTGTTTTTT.

This rearrangement joins TRBV5-6 to TRBJ2-2; 7 bases agree with TRBD1. This CDR3 comprises 16 residues. Germline lookup yields CDR1 SGHDT and CDR2 YYEEEE. Losses at the gene ends were 2 bases for V and 5 bases for J; bases not matched to a gene: 9. Here the CDR3 DNA reads TGTGCCAGCAGCTTCTGGAAAGGGGGCAGGACCGGGGAGCTGTTTTTT. It is translated as CASSFWKGGRTGELFF.

In this sample, this clone turned up once. V gene TRBV11-3 combines with J gene TRBJ1-2; tentatively, D is TRBD1 (6 bases). The V gene lost 5 bases and the J gene lost 5 bases, with 15 bases spanning the gap. The germline gives CDR1 SGHNT, CDR2 YENEEA. The CDR3 totals 14 residues. The CDR3 region is CASSISRGRYGYTF. The CDR3 coding sequence is TGTGCCAGCAGCATCTCCAGGGGACGATATGGCTACACCTTC.

The V call is TRBV5-5, the J call TRBJ1-4; TRBD1 matches 7 bases. Germline assignment: CDR1 SGHKS and CDR2 YYEKEE (reference sequence). The CDR3 consists of 16 residues. Trimming at V came to 0 bases and at J to 10 bases, leaving 12 bases not matched to a gene. CDR3 amino acids: CASSLVIPQGVGKLFF. The CDR3 DNA reads TGTGCCAGCAGCTTGGTCATTCCCCAGGGGGTCGGAAAACTGTTTTTT.

The chain couples TRBV7-2 to TRBJ2-1; D gene ambiguous. CDR1 is SGHTA, CDR2 FQGNSA, per germline. There are 13 residues in the CDR3. The V and J ends lost 3 bases and 10 bases respectively, with 13 bases between them. Here the CDR3 reads CASSFGSFLEQFF. The DNA for the CDR3 is TGTGCCAGCAGCTTCGGTAGTTTCTTGGAGCAGTTCTTC.

The chain recombines TRBV6-6 with TRBJ1-5; D call uncertain. V was pared by 4 bases and J by 4 bases, with 11 bases between. CDR3 length equals 14 residues. From germline, CDR1 is MNHNY and CDR2 SVGAGI (reference sequence). The CDR3 loop is CASSFAALNQPQHF. CDR3 sequence (DNA): TGTGCCAGCAGTTTTGCAGCGCTGAATCAGCCCCAGCATTTT.